Shown below are 14 T cell receptor beta chains from a single sample sequenced in a study of siplizumab effects on memory and regulatory T cells. Generated by immunoSEQ multiplex PCR, the TCRdb table keeps only in-frame clones and is missing some. The data contain tens of thousands of clones, approximately 93% of them singletons. Sequencing used CD8+ T cells sorted from blood. The receptor set was obtained from a human donor in good health.

This sequence joins TRBV7-8 and TRBJ2-7; 10 bases match TRBD1. This CDR3 has 15 amino acids. The germline V gene has CDR1 SGHVS and CDR2 FQNEAQ. Trimming removed 1 base from V and 6 bases from J; junction bases left unmatched: 6. The CDR3 protein is CASSLELGQGIEQYF. The CDR3 DNA follows: TGTGCCAGCAGCTTAGAGTTGGGACAGGGGATCGAGCAGTACTTC.

This chain joins TRBV4-1 and TRBJ2-4; maybe TRBD2 (6 bases). Trimming took off 1 base at V and 0 bases at J, with 16 bases between the two ends. CDR3 length equals 18 residues. CDR1 and CDR2 from the germline V gene are MGHRA and YSYEKL. The CDR3 region has the DNA TGCGCCAGCAGCCAAGGGGGCGTAGCGGAACTAGCCAAAAACATTCAGTACTTC. Translation gives CASSQGGVAELAKNIQYF.

The genes are TRBV7-3 and TRBJ2-3, with 7 positions matching TRBD1. Germline V gene data show CDR1 as SGHTA and CDR2 as FQGTGA. V shed 6 bases and J 0 bases; nucleotides not matched to a gene: 6. The length of the CDR3 is 15 residues. This chain's CDR3 is CASRSTGLSTDTQYF. CDR3 DNA sequence: TGTGCCAGCAGATCGACAGGGCTTAGCACAGATACGCAGTATTTT.

This chain joins TRBV2 and TRBJ2-3; unclear D gene. Germline CDR1 reads SNHLY; CDR2 reads FYNNEI. The CDR3 has 14 residues. V was shortened by 5 bases and J by 0 bases, with 9 bases between the two germline ends. This CDR3 reads CASSFASSTDTQYF. The CDR3 DNA is TGTGCCAGCAGTTTTGCTAGTAGCACAGATACGCAGTATTTT.

The chain carries TRBV6-1 and TRBJ1-6; D may be TRBD1 (5 bases). V lost 2 bases and J 5 bases, leaving 16 bases between the germline ends. The CDR3 length is 17 residues. Germline CDR1 reads MNHNS; CDR2 reads SASEGT. The CDR3 reads CASSEWVWDADNSPLHF. DNA of the CDR3: TGTGCCAGCAGTGAATGGGTTTGGGACGCAGATAATTCACCCCTCCACTTT.

V usage is TRBV7-9 and J usage is TRBJ1-1; 10 nucleotides agree with TRBD1. The CDR3 totals 12 residues. Germline CDR1 reads SEHNR; CDR2 reads FQNEAQ (reference sequence). With V trimmed by 5 bases and J by 10 bases, 4 bases remained unmatched. CDR3 amino acids: CASSRGTGVAFF. The CDR3 coding sequence is TGTGCCAGCAGCCGTGGGACAGGGGTAGCTTTCTTT.

The V call is TRBV5-1, the J call TRBJ1-2; TRBD1 aligns across 7 bases. The J segment lost 6 bases and the V segment lost 0 bases, leaving 5 bases of the junction unmatched. Germline V gives CDR1 SGHRS, CDR2 YFSETQ. The CDR3 is made up of 14 amino acids. The CDR3 DNA reads as TGCGCCAGCAGCTTGGCCCAGGGGGTGGATGGCTACACCTTC. Translating gives CASSLAQGVDGYTF. Based on the CDR3 plus reference TRBV5-1 and TRBJ1-2, the full variable domain is KAGVTQTPRYLIKTRGQQVTLSCSPISGHRSVSWYQQTPGQGLQFLFEYFSETQRNKGNFPGRFSGRQFSNSRSEMNVSTLELGDSALYLCASSLAQGVDGYTFGSGTRLTVV.

The rearrangement links TRBV4-1 to TRBJ2-7; TRBD2 matches at 15 bases. The V gene's germline CDR1 is MGHRA and CDR2 YSYEKL. The V segment lost 0 bases and the J segment 3 bases; nucleotides outside the gene matches: 6. The CDR3 is 18 residues long. The CDR3 here is CASSQEGLAGGRYYEQYF. The CDR3 region has the DNA TGCGCCAGCAGCCAAGAGGGACTAGCGGGGGGTCGATACTACGAGCAGTACTTC.

CDR3 in amino acids: CASSLGLGGHDSGANVLTF. The DNA of the CDR3 is TGTGCCAGCAGCTTAGGGTTGGGGGGCCATGACTCTGGGGCCAACGTCCTGACTTTC. This chain connects TRBV13 to TRBJ2-6; tentatively, D is TRBD1 or TRBD2 (6 bases each). The length of the CDR3 is 19 residues. Germline V lookup: CDR1 PRHDT, CDR2 FYEKMQ (reference sequence). Trimming took off 0 bases at V and 0 bases at J, with 15 bases between the two ends.

The chain combines TRBV19 with TRBJ2-7, with 10 bases lining up with TRBD1. V was clipped by 3 bases and J by 5 bases; unmatched bases: 1. The germline V gene encodes CDR1 LNHDA and CDR2 SQIVND (reference sequence). The CDR3 loop spans 13 amino acids. CDR3 sequence (DNA): TGTGCCAGTAGTATGGACAGGGGGAACGAGCAGTACTTC. This sequence encodes CASSMDRGNEQYF.

The chain couples TRBV30 to TRBJ1-3; no reliable D call. CDR1 and CDR2 (germline): GTSNPN, SVGIG (reference sequence). Trimming took off 4 bases at V and 0 bases at J, with 7 bases between the two ends. This CDR3 is 13 amino acids long. The CDR3 region has the DNA TGTGCCTGGACAGATAACTCTGGAAACACCATATATTTT. It translates to CAWTDNSGNTIYF.

This chain connects TRBV6-1 to TRBJ1-5; 9 bases line up with TRBD1. Germline V CDR1 and CDR2: MNHNS, SASEGT. CDR3 length: 15 residues. The J segment lost 2 bases and the V segment lost 6 bases, leaving 5 bases of the junction unmatched. The chain's CDR3 is CASSYRGQRNQPQHF. The CDR3 nucleotides read TGTGCCAGCAGCTACAGGGGGCAGCGCAATCAGCCCCAGCATTTT.

In the case of this clone: Other DNA sequences in the same sample also yield this CDR3. The chain links TRBV19 to TRBJ2-2; no firm D call. Germline-derived CDR1 and CDR2 are LNHDA and SQIVND (reference sequence). The CDR3 length is 13 residues. Trimming left V 3 bases short and J 5 bases short, with 7 bases between. CDR3 region: CASSIGLTGELFF. CDR3 DNA sequence: TGTGCCAGTAGTATCGGCCTTACCGGGGAGCTGTTTTTT.

This clone was counted a single time. This sequence joins TRBV5-1 and TRBJ2-7; D not resolved. Germline loops: CDR1 SGHRS, CDR2 YFSETQ. The V gene lost 1 base and the J gene lost 6 bases, with 17 bases spanning the gap. CDR3 length: 15 residues. CDR3 nucleotide sequence: TGCGCCAGCAGCTTGTCCGCAGGTGAATGGGTCGAGCAGTACTTC. This codes for CASSLSAGEWVEQYF.